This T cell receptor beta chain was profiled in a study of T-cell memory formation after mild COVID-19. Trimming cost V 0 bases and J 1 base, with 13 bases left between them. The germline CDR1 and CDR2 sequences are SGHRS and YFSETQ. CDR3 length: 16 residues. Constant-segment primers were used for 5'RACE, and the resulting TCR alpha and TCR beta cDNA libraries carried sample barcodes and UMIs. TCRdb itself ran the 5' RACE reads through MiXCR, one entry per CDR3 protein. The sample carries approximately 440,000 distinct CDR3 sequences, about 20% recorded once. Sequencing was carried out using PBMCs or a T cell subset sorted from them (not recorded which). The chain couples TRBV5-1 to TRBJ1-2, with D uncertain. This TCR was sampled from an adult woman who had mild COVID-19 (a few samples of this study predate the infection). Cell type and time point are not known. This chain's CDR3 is CASSLVQGSNNYGYTF. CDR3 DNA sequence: TGCGCCAGCAGCTTGGTCCAAGGCAGTAATAACTATGGCTACACCTTC. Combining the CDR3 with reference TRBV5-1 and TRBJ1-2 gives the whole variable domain KAGVTQTPRYLIKTRGQQVTLSCSPISGHRSVSWYQQTPGQGLQFLFEYFSETQRNKGNFPGRFSGRQFSNSRSEMNVSTLELGDSALYLCASSLVQGSNNYGYTFGSGTRLTVV.